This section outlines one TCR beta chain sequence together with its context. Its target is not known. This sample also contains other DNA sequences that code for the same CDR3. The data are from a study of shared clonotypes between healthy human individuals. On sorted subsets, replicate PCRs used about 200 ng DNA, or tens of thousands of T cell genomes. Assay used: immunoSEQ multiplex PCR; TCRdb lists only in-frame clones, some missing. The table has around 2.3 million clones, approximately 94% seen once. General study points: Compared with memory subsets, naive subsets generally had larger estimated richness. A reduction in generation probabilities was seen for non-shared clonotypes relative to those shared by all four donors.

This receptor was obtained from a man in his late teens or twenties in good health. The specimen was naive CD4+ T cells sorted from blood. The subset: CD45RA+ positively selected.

DNA of the CDR3: TGTGCCAGCAGTGGCCAGGGATACACTGAAGCTTTCTTT. As protein: CASSGQGYTEAFF. The rearrangement joins TRBV2 to TRBJ1-1; possibly TRBD1 for D (5 bases). The germline V gene has CDR1 SNHLY and CDR2 FYNNEI. V lost 4 bases, J lost 3 bases, and 9 bases lay in between. This CDR3 comprises 13 residues.